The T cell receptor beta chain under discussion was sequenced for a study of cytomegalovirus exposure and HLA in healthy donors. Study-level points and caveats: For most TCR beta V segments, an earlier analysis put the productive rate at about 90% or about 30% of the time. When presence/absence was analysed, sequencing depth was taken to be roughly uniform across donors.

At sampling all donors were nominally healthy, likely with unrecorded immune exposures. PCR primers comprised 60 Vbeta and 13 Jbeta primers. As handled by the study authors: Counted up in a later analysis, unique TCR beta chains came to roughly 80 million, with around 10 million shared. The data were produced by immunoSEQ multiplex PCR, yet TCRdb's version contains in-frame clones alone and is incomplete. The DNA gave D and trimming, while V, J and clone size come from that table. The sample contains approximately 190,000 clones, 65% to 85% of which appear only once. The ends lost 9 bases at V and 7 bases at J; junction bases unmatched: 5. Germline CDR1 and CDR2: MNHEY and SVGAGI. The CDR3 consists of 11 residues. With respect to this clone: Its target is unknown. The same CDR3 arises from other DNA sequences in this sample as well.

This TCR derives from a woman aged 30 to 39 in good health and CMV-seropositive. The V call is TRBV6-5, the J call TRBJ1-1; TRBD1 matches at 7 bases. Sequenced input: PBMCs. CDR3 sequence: CASTRQGEAFF. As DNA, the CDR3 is TGTGCCAGTACAAGACAGGGTGAAGCTTTCTTT.